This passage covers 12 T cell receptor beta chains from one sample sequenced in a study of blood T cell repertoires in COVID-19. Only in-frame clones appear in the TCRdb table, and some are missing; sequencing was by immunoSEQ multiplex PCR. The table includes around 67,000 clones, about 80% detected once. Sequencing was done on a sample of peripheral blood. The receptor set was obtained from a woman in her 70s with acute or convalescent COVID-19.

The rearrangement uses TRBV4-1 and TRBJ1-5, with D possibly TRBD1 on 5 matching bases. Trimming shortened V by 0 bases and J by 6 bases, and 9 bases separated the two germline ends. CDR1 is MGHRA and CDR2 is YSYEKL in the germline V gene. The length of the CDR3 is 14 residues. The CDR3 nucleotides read TGCGCCAGCAGCCAAGATTCAGGGATTCAGCCCCAGCATTTT. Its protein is CASSQDSGIQPQHF.

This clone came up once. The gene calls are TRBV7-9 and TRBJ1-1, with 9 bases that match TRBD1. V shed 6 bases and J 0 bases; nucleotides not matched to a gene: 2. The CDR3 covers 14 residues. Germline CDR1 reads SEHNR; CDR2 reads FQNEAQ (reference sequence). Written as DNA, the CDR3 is TGTGCCAGCAGAAGGGACAGGGTGAACACTGAAGCTTTCTTT. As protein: CASRRDRVNTEAFF.

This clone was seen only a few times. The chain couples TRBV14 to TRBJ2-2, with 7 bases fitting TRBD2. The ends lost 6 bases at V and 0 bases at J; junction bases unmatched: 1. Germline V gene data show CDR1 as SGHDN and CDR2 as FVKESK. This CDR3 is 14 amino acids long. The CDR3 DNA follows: TGTGCCAGCAGGAGCGGGACGAACACCGGGGAGCTGTTTTTT. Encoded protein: CASRSGTNTGELFF.

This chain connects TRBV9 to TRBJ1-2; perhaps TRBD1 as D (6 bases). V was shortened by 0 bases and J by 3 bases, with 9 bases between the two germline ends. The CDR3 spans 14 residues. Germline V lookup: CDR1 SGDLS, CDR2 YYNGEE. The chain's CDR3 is CASSVGGGHYGYTF. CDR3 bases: TGTGCCAGCAGCGTAGGTGGGGGCCACTATGGCTACACCTTC.

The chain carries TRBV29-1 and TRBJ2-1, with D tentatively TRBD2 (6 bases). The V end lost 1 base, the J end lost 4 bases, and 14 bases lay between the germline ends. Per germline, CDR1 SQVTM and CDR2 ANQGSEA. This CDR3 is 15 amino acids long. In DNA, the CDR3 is TGCAGCGTTGAAGGGGCCATGGGACTTTACAATGAGCAGTTCTTC. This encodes CSVEGAMGLYNEQFF.

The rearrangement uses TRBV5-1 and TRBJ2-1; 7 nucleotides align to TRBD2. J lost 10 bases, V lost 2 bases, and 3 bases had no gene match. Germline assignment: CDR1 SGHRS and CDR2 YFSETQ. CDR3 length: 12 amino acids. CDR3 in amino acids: CASSLQAGEQFF. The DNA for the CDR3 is TGCGCCAGCAGCTTACAAGCGGGAGAGCAGTTCTTC.

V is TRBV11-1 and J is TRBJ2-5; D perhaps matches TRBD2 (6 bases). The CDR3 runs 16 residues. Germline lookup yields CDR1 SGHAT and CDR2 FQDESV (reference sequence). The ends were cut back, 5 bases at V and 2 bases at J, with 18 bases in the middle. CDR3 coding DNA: TGTGCCAGCAGCCCCCGGAGGAGGGGATGGCAAGAGACCCAGTACTTC. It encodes CASSPRRRGWQETQYF.

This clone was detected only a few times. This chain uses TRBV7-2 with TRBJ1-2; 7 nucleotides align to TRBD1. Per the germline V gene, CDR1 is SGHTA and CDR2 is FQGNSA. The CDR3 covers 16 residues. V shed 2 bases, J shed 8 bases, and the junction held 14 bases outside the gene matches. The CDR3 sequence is CASSLSVNSPGGGYTF. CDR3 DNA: TGTGCCAGCAGCTTAAGTGTGAACTCCCCAGGGGGGGGCTACACCTTC.

The CDR3 here is CASSSPGQPTEAFF. In nucleotides, the CDR3 is TGTGCCAGCAGTTCTCCGGGACAGCCCACTGAAGCTTTCTTT. The V and J genes are TRBV28 and TRBJ1-1; 7 bases are shared with TRBD1. Germline V CDR1 and CDR2: MDHEN, SYDVKM. The ends lost 4 bases at V and 4 bases at J; junction bases unmatched: 6. This CDR3 spans 14 amino acids.

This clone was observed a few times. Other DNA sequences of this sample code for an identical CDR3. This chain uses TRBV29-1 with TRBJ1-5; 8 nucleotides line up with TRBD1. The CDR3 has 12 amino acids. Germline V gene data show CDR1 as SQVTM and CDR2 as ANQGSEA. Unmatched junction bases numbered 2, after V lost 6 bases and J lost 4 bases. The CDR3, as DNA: TGCAGCGTCGGACAGGGTAATCAGCCCCAGCATTTT. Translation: CSVGQGNQPQHF. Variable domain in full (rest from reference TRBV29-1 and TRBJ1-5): SAVISQKPSRDICQRGTSLTIQCQVDSQVTMMFWYRQQPGQSLTLIATANQGSEATYESGFVIDKFPISRPNLTFSTLTVSNMSPEDSSIYLCSVGQGNQPQHFGDGTRLSIL.

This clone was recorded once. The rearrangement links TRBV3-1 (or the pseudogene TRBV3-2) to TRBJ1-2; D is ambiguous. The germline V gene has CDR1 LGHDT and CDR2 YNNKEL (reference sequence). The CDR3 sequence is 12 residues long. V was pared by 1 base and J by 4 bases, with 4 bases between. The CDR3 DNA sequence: TGTGCCAGCAGCCAAGGAGGCTATGGCTACACCTTC. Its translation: CASSQGGYGYTF.

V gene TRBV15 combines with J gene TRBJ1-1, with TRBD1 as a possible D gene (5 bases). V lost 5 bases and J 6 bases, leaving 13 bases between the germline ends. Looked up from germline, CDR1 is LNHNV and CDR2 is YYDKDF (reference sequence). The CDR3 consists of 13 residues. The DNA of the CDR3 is TGTGCCACCAGCTCGTCACCGGGGGCTGAAGCTTTCTTT. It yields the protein CATSSSPGAEAFF.